This TCR beta chain was sequenced for a study of cytomegalovirus exposure and HLA in healthy donors. Background on the study: Unique TCR beta sequences numbering 95 million to 130 million came from around 180 million T cells in an earlier analysis. Study conclusions and caveats: Apparent HLA restriction characterized most CMV-associated TCR beta chains in a later analysis. A later analysis reportedly found fewer N-insertions in an Asian-associated ancestry cluster than the roughly 700-donor mean. Other equally common chains were less clonally expanded than HLA-associated TCR beta chains, a later analysis showed.

CDR1 is SEHNR, CDR2 FQNEAQ, per germline (reference sequence). The CDR3 covers 15 residues. V shed 5 bases, J shed 3 bases, and the junction held 9 bases outside the gene matches. In the case of this clone: As yet, its antigen is unknown.

The PCR employed 60 Vbeta primers together with 13 Jbeta primers. Clones were sequenced by immunoSEQ multiplex PCR, and TCRdb holds only the in-frame ones, with some missing. The table has 100,000 to 150,000 clones, 76% seen once. The chain uses TRBV7-9 and TRBJ1-2, with TRBD1 identical over 7 bases. Sequenced: PBMCs. The sequence was obtained from a man aged 50-59 years in good health and CMV-seronegative. The chain's CDR3 is CASSLRQGNDYGYTF. In DNA form, the CDR3 reads TGTGCCAGCAGCCTTCGACAGGGTAATGACTATGGCTACACCTTC.